The sequence of this TCR beta chain was determined in a study of CD8 T cells in ankylosing spondylitis (dated 2017 in TCRdb). About the study as a whole: The study profiled T cell receptor beta repertoires in healthy donors and ankylosing spondylitis patients to find disease-linked TCR variants. In total, the full study cohort was made up of some 100 healthy donors and 25 ankylosing spondylitis patients. Peripheral blood was sampled, and synovial fluid was additionally collected from ankylosing spondylitis patients.

There are 15 amino acids in the CDR3, from cysteine to phenylalanine inclusive. CDR3 DNA only is kept here, 45 bases in frame from base 1. The CDR1 and CDR2 encoded by the germline V gene are ENHRY and SYGVKD. The germline V end is reduced by 10 bases and the J end by 5 bases; junction bases left unmatched: 14. Results the study describes overall, beyond this receptor: In peripheral blood, the disease-linked clones were found at relatively low frequencies and had a CD8+ phenotype. According to the report, matched synovial fluid samples from ankylosing spondylitis patients were significantly enriched for the disease-linked clones. Some of the motif variants had been reported before in the synovial fluid and blood of reactive arthritis patients, a finding that suggests common disease-initiation mechanisms. A TCR beta motif made up of eight or nine highly homologous amino acid variants appeared to be characteristic of blood from ankylosing spondylitis patients.

The instrument was an Illumina HiSeq 2500. Quantitative 5'-RACE with molecular barcodes was used to prepare TCR beta libraries. The original pipeline was this. A new computational method, built on a probabilistic model of VDJ rearrangement, was used to identify disease-linked TCR variants. The public reads were reanalyzed by TCRdb: fastp trimming at Q25, MiXCR alignment, in-frame beta chains only. Rows merge per CDR3 protein into single entries with the most common DNA and genes. The V and J calls reflect TCRdb's pipeline rather than the authors' work. The sample table shows 210,000 or so distinct CDR3 sequences, and more than 25% are seen once. The top ten constitute about 6.9% of the sample. This clonotype was recorded at least ten times. Its antigen target is currently unknown. The record has no base qualities; no much larger clone is one base away.

The clonotype comes from a male donor with ankylosing spondylitis or in good health (not recorded which). Recombination connected TRBV10-3 to TRBJ2-5, and TRBD2 matches 9 of the central bases. Sequencing was carried out using blood, either unsorted or a sorted T cell fraction (not recorded which). The nucleotide sequence is given as TGTGCCACCTCCGGGACTAGCTTATTGGGGGAGACCCAGTACTTC. This gives the protein CATSGTSLLGETQYF.